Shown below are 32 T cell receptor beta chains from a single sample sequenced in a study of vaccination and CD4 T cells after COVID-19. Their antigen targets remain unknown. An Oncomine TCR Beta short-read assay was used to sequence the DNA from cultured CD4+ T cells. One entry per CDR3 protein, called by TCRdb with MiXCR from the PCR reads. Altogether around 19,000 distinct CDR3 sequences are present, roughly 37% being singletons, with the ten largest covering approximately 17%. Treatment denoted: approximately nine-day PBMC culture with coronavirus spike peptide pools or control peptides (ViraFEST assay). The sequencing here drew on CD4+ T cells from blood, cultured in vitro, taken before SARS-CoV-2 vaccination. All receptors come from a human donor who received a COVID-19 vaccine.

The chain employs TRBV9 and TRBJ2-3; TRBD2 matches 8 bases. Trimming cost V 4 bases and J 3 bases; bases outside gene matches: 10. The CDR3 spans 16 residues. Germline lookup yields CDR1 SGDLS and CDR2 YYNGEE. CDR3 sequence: CASSPQVGGATDTQYF. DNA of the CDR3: TGTGCCAGCAGCCCACAAGTCGGGGGGGCGACAGATACGCAGTATTTT.

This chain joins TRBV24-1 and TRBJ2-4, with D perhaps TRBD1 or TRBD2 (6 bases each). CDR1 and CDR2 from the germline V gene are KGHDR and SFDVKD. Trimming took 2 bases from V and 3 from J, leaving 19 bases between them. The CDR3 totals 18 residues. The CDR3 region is CATSDSPDSTGGKNIQYF. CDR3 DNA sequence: TGTGCCACCAGTGATTCACCGGACAGTACCGGGGGCAAAAACATTCAGTACTTC.

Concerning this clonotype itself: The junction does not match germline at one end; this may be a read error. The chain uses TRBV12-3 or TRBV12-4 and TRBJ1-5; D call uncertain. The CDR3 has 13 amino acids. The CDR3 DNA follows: TGTGCCAGCAGTTTTGCTAGCAATCAGCCCCGGCATTTT. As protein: CASSFASNQPRHF.

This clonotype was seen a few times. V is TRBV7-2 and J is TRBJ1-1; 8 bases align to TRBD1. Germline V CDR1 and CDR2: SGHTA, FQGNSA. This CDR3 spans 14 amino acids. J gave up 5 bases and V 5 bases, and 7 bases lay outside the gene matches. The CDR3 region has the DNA TGTGCCAGCAGCGGATCAGGGGGCTTGACTGAAGCTTTCTTT. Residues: CASSGSGGLTEAFF. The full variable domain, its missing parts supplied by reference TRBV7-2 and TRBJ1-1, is GAGVSQSPSNKVTEKGKDVELRCDPISGHTALYWYRQSLGQGLEFLIYFQGNSAPDKSGLPSDRFSAERTGGSVSTLTIQRTQQEDSAVYLCASSGSGGLTEAFFGQGTRLTVV.

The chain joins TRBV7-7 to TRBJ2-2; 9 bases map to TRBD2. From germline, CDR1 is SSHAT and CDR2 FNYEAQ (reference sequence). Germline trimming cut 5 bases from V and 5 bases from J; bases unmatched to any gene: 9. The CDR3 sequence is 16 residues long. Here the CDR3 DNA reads TGTGCCAGCAGCCAGATAGCGGGAGCAGGGACCGGGGAGCTGTTTTTT. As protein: CASSQIAGAGTGELFF.

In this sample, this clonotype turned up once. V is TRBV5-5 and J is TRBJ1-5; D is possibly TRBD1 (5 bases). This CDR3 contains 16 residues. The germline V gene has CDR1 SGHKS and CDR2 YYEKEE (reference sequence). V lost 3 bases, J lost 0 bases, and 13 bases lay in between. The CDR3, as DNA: TGTGCCAGCAGCTCTCTTTGGGGGAATAGCAATCAGCCCCAGCATTTT. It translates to CASSSLWGNSNQPQHF. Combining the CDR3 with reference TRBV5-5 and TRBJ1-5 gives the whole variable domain DAGVTQSPTHLIKTRGQQVTLRCSPISGHKSVSWYQQVLGQGPQFIFQYYEKEERGRGNFPDRFSARQFPNYSSELNVNALLLGDSALYLCASSSLWGNSNQPQHFGDGTRLSIL.

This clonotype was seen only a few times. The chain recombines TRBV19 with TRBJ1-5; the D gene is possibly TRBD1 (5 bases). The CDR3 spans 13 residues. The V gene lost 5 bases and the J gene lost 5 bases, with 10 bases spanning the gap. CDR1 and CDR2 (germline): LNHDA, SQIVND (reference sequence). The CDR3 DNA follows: TGTGCCAGTAGTCCGGGGGTGGATCAGCCCCAGCATTTT. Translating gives CASSPGVDQPQHF.

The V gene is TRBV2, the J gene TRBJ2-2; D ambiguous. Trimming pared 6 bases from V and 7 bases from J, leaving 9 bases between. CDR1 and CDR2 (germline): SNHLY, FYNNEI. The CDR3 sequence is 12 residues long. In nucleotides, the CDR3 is TGTGCCAGCAGAGTTAGTGACGGGGAGCTGTTTTTT. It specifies CASRVSDGELFF.

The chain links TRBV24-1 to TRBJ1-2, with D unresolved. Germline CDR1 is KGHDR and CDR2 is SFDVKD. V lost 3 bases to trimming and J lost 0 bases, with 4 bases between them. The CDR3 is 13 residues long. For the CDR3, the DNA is TGTGCCACCAGTGATCCGGCTAACTATGGCTACACCTTC. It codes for CATSDPANYGYTF.

In DNA, the CDR3 is TGCGCCAGCAGCCCCGGAGCTACACCCAATCAGCCCCAGCATTTT. It is translated as CASSPGATPNQPQHF. This chain links TRBV5-1 with TRBJ1-5; no clear D gene. From germline, CDR1 is SGHRS and CDR2 YFSETQ. The CDR3 runs 15 residues. Deletions cut 4 bases from V and 3 bases from J, with 14 bases between.

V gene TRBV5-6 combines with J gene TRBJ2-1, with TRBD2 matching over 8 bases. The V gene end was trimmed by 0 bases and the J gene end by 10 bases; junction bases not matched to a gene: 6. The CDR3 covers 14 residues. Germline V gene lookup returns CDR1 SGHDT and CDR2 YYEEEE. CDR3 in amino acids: CASSLVAAGGEQFF. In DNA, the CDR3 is TGTGCCAGCAGCTTGGTCGCGGCGGGGGGAGAGCAGTTCTTC.

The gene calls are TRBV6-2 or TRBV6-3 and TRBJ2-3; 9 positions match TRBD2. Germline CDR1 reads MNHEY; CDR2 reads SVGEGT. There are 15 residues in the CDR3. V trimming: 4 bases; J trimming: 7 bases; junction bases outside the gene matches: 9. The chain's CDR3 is CASSSAAGGINTQYF. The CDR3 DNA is TGTGCCAGCAGTTCCGCGGCGGGGGGGATAAATACGCAGTATTTT.

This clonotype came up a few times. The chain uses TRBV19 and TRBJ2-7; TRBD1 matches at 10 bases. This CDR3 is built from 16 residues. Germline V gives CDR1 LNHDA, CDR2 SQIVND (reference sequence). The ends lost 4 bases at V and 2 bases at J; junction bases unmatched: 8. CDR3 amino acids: CASSNWAGTGAYEQYF. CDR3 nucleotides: TGTGCCAGTAGTAATTGGGCCGGGACAGGGGCCTACGAGCAGTACTTC.

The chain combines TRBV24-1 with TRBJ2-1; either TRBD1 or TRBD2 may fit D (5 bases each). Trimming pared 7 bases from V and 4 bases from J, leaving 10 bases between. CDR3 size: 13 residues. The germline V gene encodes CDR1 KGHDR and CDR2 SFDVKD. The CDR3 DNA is TGTGCCACCAGGGAGGACACATACAATGAGCAGTTCTTC. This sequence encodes CATREDTYNEQFF.

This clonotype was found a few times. CDR3 residues: CASSEYPGDAGNTIYF. CDR3 bases: TGTGCCAGCAGTGAATATCCAGGGGACGCCGGAAACACCATATATTTT. The chain recombines TRBV25-1 with TRBJ1-3; possibly TRBD1 for D (6 bases). This CDR3 has 16 residues. Germline V CDR1 and CDR2: MGHDK, SYGVNS. V lost 0 bases and J lost 4, with 13 bases in between.

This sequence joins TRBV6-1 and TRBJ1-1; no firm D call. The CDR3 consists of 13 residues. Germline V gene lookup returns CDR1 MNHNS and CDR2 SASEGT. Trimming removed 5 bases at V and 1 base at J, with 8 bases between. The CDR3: CASSQGRNTEAFF. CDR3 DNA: TGTGCCAGCAGTCAAGGACGGAACACTGAAGCTTTCTTT.

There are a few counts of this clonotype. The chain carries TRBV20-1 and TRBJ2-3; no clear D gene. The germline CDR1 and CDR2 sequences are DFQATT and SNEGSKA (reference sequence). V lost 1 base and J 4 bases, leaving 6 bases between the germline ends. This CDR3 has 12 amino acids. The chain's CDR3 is CSARVIPDTQYF. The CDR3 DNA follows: TGCAGTGCTAGAGTGATCCCAGATACGCAGTATTTT.

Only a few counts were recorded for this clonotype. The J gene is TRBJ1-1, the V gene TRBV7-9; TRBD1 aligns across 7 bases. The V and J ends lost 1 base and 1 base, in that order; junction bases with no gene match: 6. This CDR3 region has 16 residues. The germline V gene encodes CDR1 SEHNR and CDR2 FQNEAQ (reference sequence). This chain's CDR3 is CASSLGDSSWNTEAFF. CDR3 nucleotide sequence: TGTGCCAGCAGCTTAGGGGACAGTTCGTGGAACACTGAAGCTTTCTTT.

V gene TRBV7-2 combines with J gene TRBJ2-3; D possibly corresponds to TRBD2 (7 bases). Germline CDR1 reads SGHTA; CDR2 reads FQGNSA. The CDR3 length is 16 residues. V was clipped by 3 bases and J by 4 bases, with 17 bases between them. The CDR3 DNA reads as TGTGCCAGCAGCTTTATGGTGGGGGGGCTGGCAGATACGCAGTATTTT. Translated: CASSFMVGGLADTQYF.

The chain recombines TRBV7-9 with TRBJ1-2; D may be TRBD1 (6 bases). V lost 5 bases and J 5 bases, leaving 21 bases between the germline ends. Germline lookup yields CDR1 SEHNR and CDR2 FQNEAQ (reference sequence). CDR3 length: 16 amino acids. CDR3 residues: CASSTSGRGDTYGYTF. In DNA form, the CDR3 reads TGTGCCAGCAGCACCAGTGGGCGGGGGGACACATATGGCTACACCTTC.

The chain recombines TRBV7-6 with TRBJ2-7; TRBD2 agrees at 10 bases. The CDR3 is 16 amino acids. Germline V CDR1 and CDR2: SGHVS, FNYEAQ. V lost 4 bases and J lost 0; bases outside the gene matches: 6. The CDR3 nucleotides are TGTGCCAGCAGCTACCGGACTAGCGGATACTCCTACGAGCAGTACTTC. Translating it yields CASSYRTSGYSYEQYF. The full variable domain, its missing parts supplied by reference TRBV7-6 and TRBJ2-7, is GAGVSQSPRYKVTKRGQDVALRCDPISGHVSLYWYRQALGQGPEFLTYFNYEAQQDKSGLPNDRFSAERPEGSISTLTIQRTEQRDSAMYRCASSYRTSGYSYEQYFGPGTRLTVT.

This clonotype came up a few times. The chain's CDR3 is CASRGQMNTEAFF. DNA of the CDR3: TGTGCCAGCCGCGGACAGATGAACACTGAAGCTTTCTTT. The chain couples TRBV7-2 to TRBJ1-1; D may be TRBD1 (6 bases). There are 13 residues in the CDR3. Germline V gives CDR1 SGHTA, CDR2 FQGNSA. V shed 8 bases and J shed 0 bases, with 10 bases lying between them.

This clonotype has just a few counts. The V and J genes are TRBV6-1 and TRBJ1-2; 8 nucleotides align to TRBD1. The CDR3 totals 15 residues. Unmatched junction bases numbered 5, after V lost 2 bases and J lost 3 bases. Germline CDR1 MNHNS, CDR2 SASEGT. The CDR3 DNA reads TGTGCCAGCAGTGAAATCCAGGGGGCTTACTATGGCTACACCTTC. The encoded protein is CASSEIQGAYYGYTF.

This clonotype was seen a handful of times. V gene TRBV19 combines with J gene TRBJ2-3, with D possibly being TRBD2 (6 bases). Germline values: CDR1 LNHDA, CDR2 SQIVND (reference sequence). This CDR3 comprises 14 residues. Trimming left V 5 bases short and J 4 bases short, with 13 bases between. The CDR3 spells CASSPRLVPDTQYF. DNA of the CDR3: TGTGCCAGTAGTCCAAGACTAGTCCCAGATACGCAGTATTTT. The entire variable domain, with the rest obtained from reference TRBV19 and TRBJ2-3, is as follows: DGGITQSPKYLFRKEGQNVTLSCEQNLNHDAMYWYRQDPGQGLRLIYYSQIVNDFQKGDIAEGYSVSREKKESFPLTVTSAQKNPTAFYLCASSPRLVPDTQYFGPGTRLTVL.

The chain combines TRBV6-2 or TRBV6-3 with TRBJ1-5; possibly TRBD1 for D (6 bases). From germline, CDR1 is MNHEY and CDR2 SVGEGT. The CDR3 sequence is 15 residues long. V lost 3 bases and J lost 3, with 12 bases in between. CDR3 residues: CASSYFTGYNQPQHF. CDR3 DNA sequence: TGTGCCAGCAGTTATTTTACAGGGTACAATCAGCCCCAGCATTTT.

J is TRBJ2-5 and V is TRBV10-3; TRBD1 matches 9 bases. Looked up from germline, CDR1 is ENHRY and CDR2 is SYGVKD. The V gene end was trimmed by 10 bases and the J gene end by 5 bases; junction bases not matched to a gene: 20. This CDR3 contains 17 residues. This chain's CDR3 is CATHRGQGGANKETQYF. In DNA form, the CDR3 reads TGTGCCACCCACCGGGGACAGGGCGGCGCCAACAAGGAGACCCAGTACTTC.

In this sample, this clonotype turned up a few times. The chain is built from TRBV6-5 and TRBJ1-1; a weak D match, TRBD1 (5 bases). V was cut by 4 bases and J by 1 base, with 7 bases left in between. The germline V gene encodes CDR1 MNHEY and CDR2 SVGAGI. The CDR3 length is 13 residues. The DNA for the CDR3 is TGTGCCAGCAGTTTTGACAGGAACACTGAAGCTTTCTTT. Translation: CASSFDRNTEAFF.

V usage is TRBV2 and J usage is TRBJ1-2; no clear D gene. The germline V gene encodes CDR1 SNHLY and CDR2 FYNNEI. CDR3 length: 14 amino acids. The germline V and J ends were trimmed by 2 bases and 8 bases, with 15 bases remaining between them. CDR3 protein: CASSERRSAGGYTF. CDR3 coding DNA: TGTGCCAGCAGTGAACGAAGGAGTGCGGGGGGCTACACCTTC.

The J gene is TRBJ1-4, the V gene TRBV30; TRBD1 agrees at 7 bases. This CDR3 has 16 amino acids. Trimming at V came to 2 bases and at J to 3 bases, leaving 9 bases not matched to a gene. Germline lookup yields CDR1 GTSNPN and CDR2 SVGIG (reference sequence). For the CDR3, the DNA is TGTGCCTGGAGTTACGGACAGGTTATGGCTAATGAAAAACTGTTTTTT. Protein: CAWSYGQVMANEKLFF.

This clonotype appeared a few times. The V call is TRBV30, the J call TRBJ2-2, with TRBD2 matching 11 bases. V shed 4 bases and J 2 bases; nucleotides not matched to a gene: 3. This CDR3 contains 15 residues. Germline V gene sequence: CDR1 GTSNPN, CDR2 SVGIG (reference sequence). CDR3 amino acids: CAWKLAGANTGELFF. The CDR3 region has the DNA TGTGCCTGGAAACTAGCGGGGGCCAACACCGGGGAGCTGTTTTTT.

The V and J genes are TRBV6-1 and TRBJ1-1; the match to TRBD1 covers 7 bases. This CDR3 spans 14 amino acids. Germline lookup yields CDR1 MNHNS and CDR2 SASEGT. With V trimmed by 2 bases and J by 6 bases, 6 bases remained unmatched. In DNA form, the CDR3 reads TGTGCCAGCAGTGAAAGACAGGGACCCCCTGAAGCTTTCTTT. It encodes CASSERQGPPEAFF.

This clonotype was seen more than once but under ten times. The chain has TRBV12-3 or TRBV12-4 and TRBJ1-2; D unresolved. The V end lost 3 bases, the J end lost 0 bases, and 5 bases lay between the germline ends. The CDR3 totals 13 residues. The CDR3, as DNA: TGTGCCAGCAGTTTGGAGACTAACTATGGCTACACCTTC. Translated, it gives CASSLETNYGYTF.